The 4 T cell receptor beta chains below were found in one sample sequenced in a study of control samples from healthy donors and cancer patients. The data were produced by immunoSEQ multiplex PCR, yet TCRdb's version contains in-frame clones alone and is incomplete. This table has about 85,000 clones, roughly 91% appearing once. What was sequenced was blood. These receptors were obtained from a man in his fifties or sixties in good health.

The rearrangement joins TRBV29-1 to TRBJ1-4; D uncertain. Trimming left V 1 base short and J 0 bases short, with 15 bases between. Per germline, CDR1 SQVTM and CDR2 ANQGSEA. This CDR3 has 17 amino acids. The CDR3 sequence: CSVEVAASQTTNEKLFF. The CDR3 DNA sequence: TGCAGCGTTGAAGTAGCAGCCAGTCAGACAACTAATGAAAAACTGTTTTTT.

The rearrangement joins TRBV11-2 to TRBJ1-2, with D unclear. The V and J ends lost 0 bases and 5 bases respectively, with 13 bases between them. The CDR3 is 15 amino acids. CDR1 is SGHAT, CDR2 FQNNGV, per germline. The chain's CDR3 is CASSLEEGTGYGYTF. CDR3 nucleotides: TGTGCCAGCAGCTTAGAGGAGGGAACGGGGTATGGCTACACCTTC.

The chain uses TRBV10-1 and TRBJ1-1, with a weak D call TRBD1 (6 bases). This CDR3 is 15 amino acids long. The germline gives CDR1 WNHNN, CDR2 SYGVQD (reference sequence). V was pared by 3 bases and J by 1 base, with 12 bases between. CDR3 coding DNA: TGCGCCAGCAGTGATCCAAGGGGGAAGAACACTGAAGCTTTCTTT. Translating it yields CASSDPRGKNTEAFF.

The chain employs TRBV6-5 and TRBJ1-5; tentative D call: TRBD1 (5 bases). This CDR3 has 14 residues. Trimming removed 7 bases at V and 7 bases at J, with 17 bases between. Germline V gene data show CDR1 as MNHEY and CDR2 as SVGAGI. The CDR3 coding sequence is TGTGCCAGCACCTTGAGATGGGACTCCCAGCCCCAGCATTTT. Translated: CASTLRWDSQPQHF.